One and the same sample provided the 22 T cell receptor beta chains below, sequenced in a study of early T cells in non-severe SARS-CoV-2 infection (dated by TCRdb to about 2021). Receptor amplification or capture employed 5' RACE. Sequenced using a NextSeq 500. TCRdb reworked the public reads: Q25 trimming with fastp, MiXCR clone assembly, productive beta chains retained. Entries that share a CDR3 protein sequence are merged under the most common genes and DNA. The sample contains some 60,000 distinct CDR3 sequences, 8.5% to 10% of them found a single time. Of the sample, 15% to 20% falls within the top ten clones. Sequencing used whole blood. Source of these receptors: an adult who was a healthcare worker with PCR-confirmed SARS-CoV-2 infection or an uninfected control (not recorded which).

The chain employs TRBV11-2 and TRBJ2-4, with 9 bases that match TRBD1. Germline assignment: CDR1 SGHAT and CDR2 FQNNGV. The CDR3 has 14 amino acids. With 3 bases clipped from V and 5 bases from J, the junction kept 2 bases outside the gene matches. CDR3 bases: TGTGCCAGCAGCTTGGGACAGGGTCAAAACATTCAGTACTTC. Its translation: CASSLGQGQNIQYF.

V and J are TRBV7-2 and TRBJ2-2; the D is unclear. This CDR3 comprises 14 residues. The V and J ends lost 0 bases and 3 bases respectively, with 5 bases between them. Germline CDR1 SGHTA, CDR2 FQGNSA. The CDR3 nucleotides read TGTGCCAGCAGCTTAGCACGGGACACCGGGGAGCTGTTTTTT. The encoded protein is CASSLARDTGELFF.

The sample holds many counts of this clonotype. The chain carries TRBV3-1 and TRBJ2-1; TRBD1 aligns across 7 bases. Trimming at V came to 1 base and at J to 3 bases, leaving 6 bases not matched to a gene. CDR3 length equals 16 residues. CDR1 and CDR2 from the germline V gene are LGHDT and YNNKEL (reference sequence). CDR3 DNA sequence: TGTGCCAGCAGCCAAGCCCCAGGGGGTCGCTACAATGAGCAGTTCTTC. This codes for CASSQAPGGRYNEQFF.

This clonotype was recorded at least ten times. V is TRBV5-6 and J is TRBJ1-5, with D possibly matching TRBD1 (5 bases). CDR1 is SGHDT and CDR2 is YYEEEE in the germline V gene. The CDR3 has 16 residues. V lost 0 bases and J lost 2, with 12 bases in between. This CDR3 reads CASSLAMGRGNQPQHF. CDR3 bases: TGTGCCAGCAGCTTGGCCATGGGACGGGGCAATCAGCCCCAGCATTTT.

This clonotype has ten or more counts. The CDR3 nucleotides read TGTGCCAGCCGGGTGGGGGTTGGTACTGAAGCTTTCTTT. Translation: CASRVGVGTEAFF. The chain recombines TRBV6-6 with TRBJ1-1; D might be TRBD1 (5 bases). This CDR3 region has 13 residues. The germline V and J ends were trimmed by 8 bases and 5 bases, with 15 bases remaining between them. Germline V CDR1 and CDR2: MNHNY, SVGAGI (reference sequence).

This clonotype was detected many times. This chain joins TRBV5-4 and TRBJ2-5; 7 bases fit TRBD2. Germline V lookup: CDR1 SGHNT, CDR2 YYREEE (reference sequence). The CDR3 has 17 residues. Trimming at V came to 4 bases and at J to 2 bases, leaving 14 bases not matched to a gene. CDR3 region: CASSVPALASGQETQYF. As DNA, the CDR3 is TGTGCCAGCAGCGTCCCCGCCCTGGCTAGCGGACAAGAGACCCAGTACTTC.

This clonotype has ten or more counts. The V gene is TRBV6-5, the J gene TRBJ2-3; no clear D. V was trimmed by 0 bases and J by 1 base, leaving 5 bases between them. This CDR3 is built from 14 residues. CDR1 and CDR2 from the germline V gene are MNHEY and SVGAGI. The DNA for the CDR3 is TGTGCCAGCAGTTACTCGTATCGCACAGATACGCAGTATTTT. Translation: CASSYSYRTDTQYF.

This clonotype was observed a handful of times. This chain joins TRBV28 and TRBJ2-5, with D possibly matching TRBD2 (5 bases). The V end was cut by 5 bases, the J end by 5 bases, with 15 bases between. Germline V gene lookup returns CDR1 MDHEN and CDR2 SYDVKM. The CDR3 runs 14 residues. The CDR3: CASSQLLVSETQYF. Written as DNA, the CDR3 is TGTGCCAGCAGTCAGCTACTAGTTTCCGAGACCCAGTACTTC.

The chain's CDR3 is CASSQGFSGYSYNEQFF. As DNA, the CDR3 is TGTGCCAGCAGCCAAGGGTTTAGCGGGTACTCCTACAATGAGCAGTTCTTC. This chain connects TRBV3-1 to TRBJ2-1, with 7 bases aligning to TRBD2. Germline-derived CDR1 and CDR2 are LGHDT and YNNKEL (reference sequence). This CDR3 comprises 17 residues. V shed 1 base and J 0 bases; nucleotides not matched to a gene: 6.

This clonotype was seen a few times. The chain joins TRBV2 to TRBJ2-7; D is undetermined. Germline V lookup: CDR1 SNHLY, CDR2 FYNNEI. The CDR3 consists of 15 residues. V dropped 6 bases and J dropped 0 bases, with 15 bases sitting between them. CDR3 nucleotide sequence: TGTGCCAGCAGCCCGAGCACTACTTACTCCTACGAGCAGTACTTC. Translation gives CASSPSTTYSYEQYF.

This clonotype appeared many times. CDR3 protein: CASSYFGQGDGYTF. The CDR3 DNA sequence: TGTGCCAGCAGTTACTTTGGACAGGGGGATGGCTACACCTTC. The V gene is TRBV6-5, the J gene TRBJ1-2; 10 bases map to TRBD1. The germline CDR1 and CDR2 sequences are MNHEY and SVGAGI. The V segment lost 1 base and the J segment 6 bases; nucleotides outside the gene matches: 2. This CDR3 contains 14 residues.

This clonotype was detected ten times or more. The chain carries TRBV5-6 and TRBJ2-1; D is undetermined. V gave up 4 bases and J gave up 4 bases, with 9 bases separating them. The CDR3 loop spans 13 amino acids. From germline, CDR1 is SGHDT and CDR2 YYEEEE. In DNA, the CDR3 is TGTGCCAGCAGCGTGGTGGTATACAATGAGCAGTTCTTC. This translates into CASSVVVYNEQFF. The full variable domain, with the rest looked up from reference TRBV5-6 and TRBJ2-1, is DAGVTQSPTHLIKTRGQQVTLRCSPKSGHDTVSWYQQALGQGPQFIFQYYEEEERQRGNFPDRFSGHQFPNYSSELNVNALLLGDSALYLCASSVVVYNEQFFGPGTRLTVL.

This clonotype came up a few times. The chain has TRBV6-5 and TRBJ2-4, with D maybe TRBD2 (5 bases). Germline CDR1 MNHEY, CDR2 SVGAGI. The CDR3 is made up of 14 amino acids. V lost 9 bases and J lost 8, with 20 bases in between. CDR3 DNA sequence: TGTGCCAGTAAATCCGGACTCCCTAGAGACATTCAGTACTTC. It specifies CASKSGLPRDIQYF.

This clonotype was counted ten times or more. The chain couples TRBV29-1 to TRBJ1-1; D ambiguous. The V gene lost 3 bases and the J gene lost 2 bases, with 13 bases spanning the gap. The CDR3 loop spans 14 amino acids. CDR1 is SQVTM and CDR2 is ANQGSEA in the germline V gene. CDR3 region: CSVERPPANTEAFF. DNA for the CDR3: TGCAGCGTTGAGAGGCCGCCAGCCAACACTGAAGCTTTCTTT.

This clonotype has a count of ten or more. The chain has TRBV28 and TRBJ2-5; D could derive from TRBD1 or TRBD2 (5 bases each). V dropped 4 bases and J dropped 4 bases, with 19 bases sitting between them. CDR3 length: 16 residues. The V gene's germline CDR1 is MDHEN and CDR2 SYDVKM. This CDR3 reads CASSSPAGTMRETQYF. The CDR3 nucleotides are TGTGCCAGCAGTTCCCCGGCAGGGACGATGCGAGAGACCCAGTACTTC.

This clonotype turned up a few times. At one of its ends the junction is not consistent with the germline gene, which may arise from a read error. The chain links TRBV6-5 to TRBJ1-3; unclear D gene. The CDR3 is 15 amino acids. Germline-derived CDR1 and CDR2 are MNHEY and SVGAGI. The CDR3 is CASSRTPNSENTIYF. Here the CDR3 DNA reads TGTGCCAGCAGTCGGACGCCCAACTCTGAAAACACCATATATTTT.

This clonotype was recorded many times. This rearrangement joins TRBV14 to TRBJ2-1, with D possibly being TRBD1 (5 bases). CDR1 is SGHDN and CDR2 is FVKESK in the germline V gene. V lost 3 bases to trimming and J lost 6 bases, with 9 bases between them. CDR3 length: 13 amino acids. The CDR3 loop reads CASSQWTPNEQFF. CDR3 bases: TGTGCCAGCAGCCAGTGGACACCCAATGAGCAGTTCTTC.

In its sample, this clonotype was seen many times. This chain uses TRBV10-3 with TRBJ2-5; D remains ambiguous. Per germline, CDR1 ENHRY and CDR2 SYGVKD. The CDR3 is made up of 14 amino acids. The V gene lost 0 bases and the J gene lost 1 base, with 6 bases spanning the gap. CDR3 coding DNA: TGTGCCATCAGTGAGTCCCGAACCCAAGAGACCCAGTACTTC. Protein sequence: CAISESRTQETQYF.

This clonotype turned up a few times. This chain joins TRBV7-2 and TRBJ2-7, with D possibly TRBD2 on 7 matching bases. The V end was cut by 6 bases, the J end by 7 bases, with 19 bases between. CDR3 length: 14 amino acids. Germline lookup yields CDR1 SGHTA and CDR2 FQGNSA. The CDR3 here is CASSSNRGAKEQYF. CDR3 in DNA: TGTGCCAGCAGTTCCAATCGGGGGGCGAAAGAGCAGTACTTC.

V gene TRBV29-1 combines with J gene TRBJ2-2, with TRBD2 matching over 7 bases. Germline V lookup: CDR1 SQVTM, CDR2 ANQGSEA. The CDR3 extends over 11 amino acids. Trimming at V came to 7 bases and at J to 7 bases, leaving 3 bases not matched to a gene. The DNA for the CDR3 is TGCAGCGCGGGGGAGGGCGGGGAGCTGTTTTTT. It yields the protein CSAGEGGELFF.

This clonotype was seen more than once but under ten times. The genes are TRBV28 and TRBJ2-2; the match to TRBD2 covers 7 bases. CDR1 and CDR2 from the germline V gene are MDHEN and SYDVKM. The CDR3 runs to 15 residues. V lost 3 bases, J lost 5 bases, and 6 bases stayed unmatched. The CDR3 DNA sequence: TGTGCCAGCAGTTTTAAAGCGGGGATTACCGGGGAGCTGTTTTTT. Its translation is CASSFKAGITGELFF.

In this sample, this clonotype turned up many times. At one end the junction does not follow the germline gene, possibly because of a read error. The V call is TRBV15, the J call TRBJ2-5; weak D call: TRBD2 (5 bases). The CDR3 loop spans 15 amino acids. Per the germline V gene, CDR1 is LNHNV and CDR2 is YYDKDF (reference sequence). The CDR3: CATSRVDGVQKTQYF. CDR3 nucleotides: TGTGCCACCAGCAGAGTGGACGGGGTCCAAAAGACCCAGTACTTC. Full variable domain (rest looked up from reference TRBV15 and TRBJ2-5): DAMVIQNPRYQVTQFGKPVTLSCSQTLNHNVMYWYQQKSSQAPKLLFHYYDKDFNNEADTPDNFQSRRPNTSFCFLDIRSPGLGDTAMYLCATSRVDGVQKTQYFGPGTRLLVL.